The source of this T cell receptor (beta chain) is a study of technical replicates of blood from a handful of donors. The CDR3 consists of 13 residues. Between the trimmed V and J ends, which lost 4 bases and 13 bases, there was a span of 19 bases. From germline, CDR1 is MNHEY and CDR2 SVGAGI. Here immunoSEQ multiplex PCR was the method, and the copy in TCRdb shows in-frame clones only, minus some. The sample has about 97,000 clones, roughly 95% seen once. The sample comprised T cells isolated from PBMCs. This clonotype originated in a human donor in good health. This chain connects TRBV6-5 to TRBJ1-2; D gene uncertain. The CDR3 DNA reads TGTGCCAGCAGTTCACGAGGGCAATTCGTCGGCACCTTC. Its translation: CASSSRGQFVGTF.